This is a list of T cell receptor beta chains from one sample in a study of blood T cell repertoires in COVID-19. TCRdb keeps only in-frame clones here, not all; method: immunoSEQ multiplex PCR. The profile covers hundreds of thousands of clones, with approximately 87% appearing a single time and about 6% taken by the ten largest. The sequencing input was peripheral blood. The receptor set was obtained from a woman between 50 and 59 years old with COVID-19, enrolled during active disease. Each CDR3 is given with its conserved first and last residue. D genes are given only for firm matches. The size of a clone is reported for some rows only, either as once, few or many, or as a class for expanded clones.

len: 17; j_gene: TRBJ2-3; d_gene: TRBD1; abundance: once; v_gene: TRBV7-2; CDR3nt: TGTGCCAGCAGCTTATCCACAGGGGGAATTAGCACAGATACGCAGTATTTT; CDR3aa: CASSLSTGGISTDTQYF
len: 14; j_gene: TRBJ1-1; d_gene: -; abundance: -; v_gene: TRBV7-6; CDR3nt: TGTGCCAGCAGCGGCGTCACACAGGGTTCTGAAGCTTTCTTT; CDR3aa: CASSGVTQGSEAFF
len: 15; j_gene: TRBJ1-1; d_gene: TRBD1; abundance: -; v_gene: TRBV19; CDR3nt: TGTGCCAGTAGTACGACAGGGGCGGGGAACACTGAAGCTTTCTTT; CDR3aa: CASSTTGAGNTEAFF
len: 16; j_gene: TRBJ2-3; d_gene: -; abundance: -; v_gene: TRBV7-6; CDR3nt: TGTGCCAGCAGCTTCCGTCAGGGGTTGAGCACAGATACGCAGTATTTT; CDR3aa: CASSFRQGLSTDTQYF
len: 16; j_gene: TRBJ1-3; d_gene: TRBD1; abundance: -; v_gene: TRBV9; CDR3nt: TGTGCCAGCAGCGTAGAAGAGACAGGGGCTGGAAACACCATATATTTT; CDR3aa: CASSVEETGAGNTIYF
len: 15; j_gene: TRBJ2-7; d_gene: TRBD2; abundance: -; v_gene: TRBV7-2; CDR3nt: TGTGCCAGCAGCACTTCTAGCGGGAAGTTCTACGAGCAGTACTTC; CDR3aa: CASSTSSGKFYEQYF
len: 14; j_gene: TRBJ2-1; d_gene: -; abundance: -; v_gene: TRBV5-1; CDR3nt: TGCGCCAGCAGCCCCAGGACAGACTCTAATGAGCAGTTCTTC; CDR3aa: CASSPRTDSNEQFF
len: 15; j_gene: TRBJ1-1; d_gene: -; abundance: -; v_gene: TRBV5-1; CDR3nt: TGCGCCAGCACCCGAGGAGGGGATTCGGACACTGAAGCTTTCTTT; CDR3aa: CASTRGGDSDTEAFF
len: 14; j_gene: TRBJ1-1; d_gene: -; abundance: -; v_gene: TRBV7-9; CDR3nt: TGTGCCAGCAGCTTAGTTTTAGCGTCCTCCCGAGCTTTCTTT; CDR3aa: CASSLVLASSRAFF
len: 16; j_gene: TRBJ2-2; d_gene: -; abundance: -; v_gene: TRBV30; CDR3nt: TGTGCCTGGGCATACGAGTCCATCACGAACACCGGGGAGCTGTTTTTT; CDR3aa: CAWAYESITNTGELFF
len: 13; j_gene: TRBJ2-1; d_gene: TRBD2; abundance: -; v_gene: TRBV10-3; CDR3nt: TGTGCCATAGCGGGAGGATCCTACAATGAGCAGTTCTTC; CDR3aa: CAIAGGSYNEQFF
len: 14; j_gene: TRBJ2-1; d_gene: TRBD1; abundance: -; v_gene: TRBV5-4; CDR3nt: TGTGCCAGCAGCTTACAGGGGGCTGACAATGAGCAGTTCTTC; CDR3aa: CASSLQGADNEQFF
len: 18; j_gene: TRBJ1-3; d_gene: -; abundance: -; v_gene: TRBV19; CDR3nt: TGTGCCAGTAGTATAACGGGGAGGGCGCGGGGCTCTGGAAACACCATATATTTT; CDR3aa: CASSITGRARGSGNTIYF
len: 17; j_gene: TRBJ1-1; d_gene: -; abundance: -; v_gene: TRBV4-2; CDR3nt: TGTGCCAGCAGCCAAGATCTAGCCCGGGGACTGTACACTGAAGCTTTCTTT; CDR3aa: CASSQDLARGLYTEAFF
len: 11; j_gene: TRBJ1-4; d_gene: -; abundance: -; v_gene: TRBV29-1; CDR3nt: TGCAGCGCCGACGACCAGGGTGAACTGTTTTTT; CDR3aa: CSADDQGELFF
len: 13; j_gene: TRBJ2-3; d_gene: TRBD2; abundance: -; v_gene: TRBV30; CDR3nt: TGTGCCCGAGCAGCGGGAGACACAGATACGCAGTATTTT; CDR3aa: CARAAGDTDTQYF
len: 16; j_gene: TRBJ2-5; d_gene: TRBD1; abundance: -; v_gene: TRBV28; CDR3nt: TGTGCCAGCAGCTGGGGGTACAGGGGAGAGTGGGAGACCCAGTACTTC; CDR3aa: CASSWGYRGEWETQYF
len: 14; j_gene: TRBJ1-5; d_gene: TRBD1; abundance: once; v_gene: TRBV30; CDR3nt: TGTGCCTGGGGACCGGGACAGGGCAATCAGCCCCAGCATTTT; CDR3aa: CAWGPGQGNQPQHF
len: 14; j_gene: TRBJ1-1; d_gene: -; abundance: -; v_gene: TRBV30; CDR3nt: TGTGCCTGGAAGAGGGAACAGATGAACACTGAAGCTTTCTTT; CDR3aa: CAWKREQMNTEAFF
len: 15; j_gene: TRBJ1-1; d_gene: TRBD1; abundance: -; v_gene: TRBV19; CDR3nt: TGTGCCAGTAGTGTCCCAGGGGGACGGAACACTGAAGCTTTCTTT; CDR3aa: CASSVPGGRNTEAFF
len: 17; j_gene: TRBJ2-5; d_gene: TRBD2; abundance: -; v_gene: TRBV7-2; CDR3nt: TGTGCCAGCAGCTTAGGACCACCGGGAGGGGGGCAGGAGACCCAGTACTTC; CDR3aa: CASSLGPPGGGQETQYF
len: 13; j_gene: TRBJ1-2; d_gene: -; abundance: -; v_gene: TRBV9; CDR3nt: TGTGCCAGCAGCGTAGGTTTCAGCTATGGCTACACCTTC; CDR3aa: CASSVGFSYGYTF
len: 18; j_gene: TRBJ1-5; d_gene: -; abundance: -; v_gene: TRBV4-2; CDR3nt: TGTGCCAGCAGCCAAGAAGGTCCGGGACAAAGTAGCAATCAGCCCCAGCATTTT; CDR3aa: CASSQEGPGQSSNQPQHF
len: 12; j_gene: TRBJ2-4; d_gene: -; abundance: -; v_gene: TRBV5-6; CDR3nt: TGTGCCAGTCAGAGCAGGGTCGACATTCAGTACTTC; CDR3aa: CASQSRVDIQYF
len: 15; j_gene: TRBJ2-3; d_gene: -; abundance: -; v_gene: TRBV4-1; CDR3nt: TGCGCCAGCAGCCTTACTGGGGGACACACAGATACGCAGTATTTT; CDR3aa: CASSLTGGHTDTQYF
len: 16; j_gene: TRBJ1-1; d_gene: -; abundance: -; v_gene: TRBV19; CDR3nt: TGTGCCAGTAGTAGCGACCTTTTGGAGAGACGGAATGAAGCTTTCTTT; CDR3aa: CASSSDLLERRNEAFF
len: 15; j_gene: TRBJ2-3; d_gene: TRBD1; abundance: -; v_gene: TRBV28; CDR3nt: TGTGCCAGCAGAACAGGGACAGGGGTGGCAGATACGCAGTATTTT; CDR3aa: CASRTGTGVADTQYF
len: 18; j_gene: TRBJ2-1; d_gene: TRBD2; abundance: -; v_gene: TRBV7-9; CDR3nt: TGTGCCAGCAGCTCTTACGGGACTAGCGGGAAAGGGGAGAATGAGCAGTTCTTC; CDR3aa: CASSSYGTSGKGENEQFF
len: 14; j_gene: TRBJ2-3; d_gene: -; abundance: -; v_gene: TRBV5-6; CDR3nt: TGTGCCAGCAGCTTGGTCGGAGGGTCAGATACGCAGTATTTT; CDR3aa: CASSLVGGSDTQYF
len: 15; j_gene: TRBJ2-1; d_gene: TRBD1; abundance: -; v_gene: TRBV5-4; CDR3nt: TGTGCCAGCAGCGTCCGGGACAGGGGCTACAATGAGCAGTTCTTC; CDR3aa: CASSVRDRGYNEQFF
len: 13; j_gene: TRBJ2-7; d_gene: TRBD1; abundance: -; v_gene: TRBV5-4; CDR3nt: TGTGCCAGCAGCTGGGACAGGGAGTACGAGCAGTACTTC; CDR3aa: CASSWDREYEQYF
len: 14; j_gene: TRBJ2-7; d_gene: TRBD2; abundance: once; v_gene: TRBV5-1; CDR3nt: TGCGCCAGCAGCTTTCGGGGGGGAATCGACGGGCAGTACTTC; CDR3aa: CASSFRGGIDGQYF
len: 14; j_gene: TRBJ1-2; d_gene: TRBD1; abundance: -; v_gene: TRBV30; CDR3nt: TGTGCCTGTTCGACAGGGGGTAGTATCTATGGCTACACCTTC; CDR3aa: CACSTGGSIYGYTF
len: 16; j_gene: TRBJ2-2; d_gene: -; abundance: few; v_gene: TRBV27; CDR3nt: TGTGCCAGCAGTGCATTTTACAACGATGCCGCCGGGGAGCTGTTTTTT; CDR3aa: CASSAFYNDAAGELFF
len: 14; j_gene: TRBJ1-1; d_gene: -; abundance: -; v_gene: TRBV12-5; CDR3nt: TGTGCTAGTGGTTTGAAAAGAGAAAACACTGAAGCTTTCTTT; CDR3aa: CASGLKRENTEAFF
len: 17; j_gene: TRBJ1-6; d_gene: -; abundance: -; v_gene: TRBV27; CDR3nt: TGTGCCAGCAGCCTAGAGGGGCGTCCTAGGGGGAATTCACCCCTCCACTTT; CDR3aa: CASSLEGRPRGNSPLHF
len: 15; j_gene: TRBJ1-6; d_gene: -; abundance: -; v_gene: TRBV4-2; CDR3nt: TGTGCCAGCAGCCAAGCATCAGGGGTGAGTTCACCCCTCCACTTT; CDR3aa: CASSQASGVSSPLHF
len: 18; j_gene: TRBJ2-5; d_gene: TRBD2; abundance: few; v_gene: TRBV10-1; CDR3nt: TGCGCCAGACGCCCGCGGGGGGTTACGGGAGGGCCGAAAGAGACCCAGTACTTC; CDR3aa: CARRPRGVTGGPKETQYF
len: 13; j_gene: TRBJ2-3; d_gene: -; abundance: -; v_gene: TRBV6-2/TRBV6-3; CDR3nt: TGTGCCAGCAGCCCGGAGGGGCCAGATACGCAGTATTTT; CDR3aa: CASSPEGPDTQYF